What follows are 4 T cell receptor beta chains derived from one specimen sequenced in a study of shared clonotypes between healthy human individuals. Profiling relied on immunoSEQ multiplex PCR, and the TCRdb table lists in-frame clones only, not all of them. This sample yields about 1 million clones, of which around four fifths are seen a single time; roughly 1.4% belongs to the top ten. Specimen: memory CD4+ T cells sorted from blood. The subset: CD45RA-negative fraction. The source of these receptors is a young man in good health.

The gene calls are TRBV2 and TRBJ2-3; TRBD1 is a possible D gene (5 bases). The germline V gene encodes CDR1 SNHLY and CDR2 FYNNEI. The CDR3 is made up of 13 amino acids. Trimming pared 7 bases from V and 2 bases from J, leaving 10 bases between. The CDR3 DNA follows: TGTGCCAGCACGGACGGACACACAGATACGCAGTATTTT. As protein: CASTDGHTDTQYF. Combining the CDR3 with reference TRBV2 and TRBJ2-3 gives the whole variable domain EPEVTQTPSHQVTQMGQEVILRCVPISNHLYFYWYRQILGQKVEFLVSFYNNEISEKSEIFDDQFSVERPDGSNFTLKIRSTKLEDSAMYFCASTDGHTDTQYFGPGTRLTVL.

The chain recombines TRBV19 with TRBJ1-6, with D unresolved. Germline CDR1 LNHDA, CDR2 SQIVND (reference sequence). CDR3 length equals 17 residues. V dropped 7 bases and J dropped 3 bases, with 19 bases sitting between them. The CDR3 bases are TGTGCCAGTAAGAGGGAGGGCTTTAACATCTATAATTCACCCCTCCACTTT. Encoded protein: CASKREGFNIYNSPLHF. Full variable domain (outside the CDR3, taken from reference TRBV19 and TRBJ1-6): DGGITQSPKYLFRKEGQNVTLSCEQNLNHDAMYWYRQDPGQGLRLIYYSQIVNDFQKGDIAEGYSVSREKKESFPLTVTSAQKNPTAFYLCASKREGFNIYNSPLHFGNGTRLTVT.

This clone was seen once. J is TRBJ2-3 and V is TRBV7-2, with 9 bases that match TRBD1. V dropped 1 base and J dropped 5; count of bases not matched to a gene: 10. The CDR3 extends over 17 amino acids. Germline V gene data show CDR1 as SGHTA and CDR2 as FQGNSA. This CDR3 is CASSLELTDRGRDTQYF. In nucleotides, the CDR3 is TGTGCCAGCAGCTTAGAACTTACCGACAGGGGGAGAGATACGCAGTATTTT.

The CDR3 bases are TGTGCCAGCAGGTTTCAGGGGGCGCATCAGCCCCAGCATTTT. Translation gives CASRFQGAHQPQHF. This chain uses TRBV6-1 with TRBJ1-5; 8 bases map to TRBD1. V shed 6 bases, J shed 5 bases, and the junction held 6 bases outside the gene matches. Germline assignment: CDR1 MNHNS and CDR2 SASEGT. The CDR3 is 14 amino acids.